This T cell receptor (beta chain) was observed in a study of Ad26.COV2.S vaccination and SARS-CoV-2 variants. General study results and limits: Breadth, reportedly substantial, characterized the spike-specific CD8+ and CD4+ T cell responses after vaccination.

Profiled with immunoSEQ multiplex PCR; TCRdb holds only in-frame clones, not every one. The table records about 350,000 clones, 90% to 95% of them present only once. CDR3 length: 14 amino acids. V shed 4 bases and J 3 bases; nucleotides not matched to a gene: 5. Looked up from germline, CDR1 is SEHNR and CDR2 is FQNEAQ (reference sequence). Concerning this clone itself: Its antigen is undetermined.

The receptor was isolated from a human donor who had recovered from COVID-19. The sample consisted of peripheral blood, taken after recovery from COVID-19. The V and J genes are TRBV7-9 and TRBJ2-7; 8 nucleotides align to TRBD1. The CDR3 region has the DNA TGTGCCAGCAGCTCAGGGGGCGCGCTCTACGAGCAGTACTTC. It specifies CASSSGGALYEQYF. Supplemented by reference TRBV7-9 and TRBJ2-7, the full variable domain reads DTGVSQNPRHKITKRGQNVTFRCDPISEHNRLYWYRQTLGQGPEFLTYFQNEAQLEKSRLLSDRFSAERPKGSFSTLEIQRTEQGDSAMYLCASSSGGALYEQYFGPGTRLTVT.